This T cell receptor (beta chain) was identified during a study of response to subunit inactivated influenza vaccine. TCRdb analysed the RT-PCR reads with MiXCR anew, one entry per CDR3 protein. Of 750,000 to 850,000 distinct CDR3 sequences listed, roughly 18% are singletons. General study results and limits: Seasonal influenza vaccination, on each occasion, was suggested by the authors to recruit few new T cells.

This clonotype was seen only a few times. Its target is unknown. The specimen was PBMCs from blood, collected around 5 days after vaccination. This TCR came from a man aged 50 to 60 who received an inactivated influenza vaccine.

This CDR3 reads CAIRQGYSAGSGNTIYF. As DNA, the CDR3 is TGTGCCATCAGGCAGGGCTATAGTGCCGGCTCTGGAAACACCATATATTTT. The J gene is TRBJ1-3, the V gene TRBV10-3; possible D gene TRBD1, 5 bases. This CDR3 is built from 17 residues. Germline values: CDR1 ENHRY, CDR2 SYGVKD. V was trimmed by 6 bases and J by 0 bases, leaving 18 bases between them.